The source of this T cell receptor beta chain is a study of identical twins. Concerning this clonotype: Its antigen remains unknown.

The junction had 10 bases not matched to a gene; V was cut back by 6 bases and J by 5 bases. This CDR3 contains 15 residues. Using its own MiXCR run on the 5' RACE reads, TCRdb lists one record per CDR3 protein. The sample carries 520,000 or so distinct CDR3 sequences, 22% recorded once. Regarding the study as a whole: In zero-insertion analyses, partial confounding could arise from invariant MAIT and iNKT cells. Fewer insertions marked abundant cord blood beta clonotypes; young adult naive trended weakly, memory not at all.

Another study also made use of these data, one on T cells expressing NK-cell markers. From that paper: These clonotypes, the leaders elsewhere, also led the CD3+CD56-NKG2C+ fraction in a handful of donors.

The source of this sequence is a woman under 30 in good health. The V gene is TRBV12-3 or TRBV12-4, the J gene TRBJ1-1; 9 bases match TRBD1. Sequenced material: CD4+ T cells sorted from blood. DNA of the CDR3: TGTGCCAGCAGACCCCAGGGGACAGGGAATACTGAAGCTTTCTTT. It translates to CASRPQGTGNTEAFF.